The T cell receptor beta chain described here comes from a study of cytomegalovirus exposure and HLA in healthy donors. Study-level points and caveats: The authors assumed roughly uniform sequencing depth across donors for presence/absence analyses.

The PCR was carried out with 60 Vbeta primers and 13 Jbeta primers. Produced via immunoSEQ multiplex PCR; TCRdb's table is partial and in-frame only. The profile shows 100,000 to 150,000 clones, approximately 17% of them singletons. The length of the CDR3 is 16 residues. Germline V CDR1 and CDR2: MNHNS, SASEGT. V gave up 2 bases and J gave up 0 bases, with 12 bases separating them. With respect to this clone: Its antigen is not known.

This TCR came from a female donor in good health and CMV-seropositive. V usage is TRBV6-1 and J usage is TRBJ2-3, with a tentative D call TRBD2 (6 bases). Material for sequencing was PBMCs. The CDR3 region has the DNA TGTGCCAGCAGTGAATCCTCTAGCGTTAGCACAGATACGCAGTATTTT. Its translation: CASSESSSVSTDTQYF.